Listed here are 26 T cell receptor beta chains from one sample, sequenced in a study of T cell repertoires in cytomegalovirus infection. The antigens for these receptors are not known. TCRdb independently ran MiXCR on the reads; one entry per CDR3 protein. The sample carries 650,000 to 900,000 distinct CDR3 sequences, approximately 32% recorded once. The sequences come from cultured CD8+ T cells from PBMCs, collected from culture after CMV antigen stimulation. These receptors all stem from a human donor in good health (CMV status not recorded). Some clones in this sample may be carry-over from other donors' samples.

The sample holds a few counts of this clonotype. The rearrangement uses TRBV6-1 and TRBJ2-1, with 7 bases matching TRBD2. This CDR3 region has 15 residues. V lost 0 bases to trimming and J lost 9 bases; unmatched junction nucleotides: 8. Looked up from germline, CDR1 is MNHNS and CDR2 is SASEGT. The CDR3 DNA follows: TGTGCCAGCAGTGAAGCGGCTAGCGGTGCTTTTGAGCAGTTCTTC. The encoded protein is CASSEAASGAFEQFF.

The rearrangement joins TRBV20-1 to TRBJ2-7; TRBD2 aligns across 7 bases. The junction had 10 bases not matched to a gene; V was cut back by 0 bases and J by 2 bases. Germline assignment: CDR1 DFQATT and CDR2 SNEGSKA (reference sequence). The CDR3 covers 16 residues. The CDR3 loop reads CSARDGGGSLPYEQYF. As DNA, the CDR3 is TGCAGTGCTAGAGATGGCGGGGGATCCCTCCCCTACGAGCAGTACTTC.

A remark on this clonotype: At one end, the junction sequence differs from germline, possibly due to a read error. This chain connects TRBV5-5 to TRBJ2-2, with 13 bases identical to TRBD2. CDR1 and CDR2 from the germline V gene are SGHKS and YYEKEE (reference sequence). This CDR3 is built from 17 residues. Here the CDR3 reads CANSAGLAGADTGELFF. The CDR3 DNA follows: TGTGCCAACAGCGCCGGACTAGCGGGGGCCGACACCGGGGAGCTGTTTTTT.

The chain joins TRBV5-4 to TRBJ2-5; possible D gene TRBD1, 5 bases. V was trimmed by 4 bases and J by 2 bases, leaving 18 bases between them. Germline CDR1 SGHNT, CDR2 YYREEE (reference sequence). This CDR3 region has 16 residues. CDR3 sequence (DNA): TGTGCCAGCAGCCCTTGGGGCGATATAGAACAAGAGACCCAGTACTTC. Its protein is CASSPWGDIEQETQYF.

This chain uses TRBV7-6 with TRBJ2-7; TRBD1 agrees at 9 bases. Germline trimming cut 5 bases from V and 7 bases from J; bases unmatched to any gene: 6. This CDR3 comprises 13 residues. Germline values: CDR1 SGHVS, CDR2 FNYEAQ. The CDR3: CASSVTGGGEQYF. The CDR3 bases are TGTGCCAGCAGCGTGACAGGGGGGGGTGAGCAGTACTTC. The full variable domain, its missing parts supplied by reference TRBV7-6 and TRBJ2-7, is GAGVSQSPRYKVTKRGQDVALRCDPISGHVSLYWYRQALGQGPEFLTYFNYEAQQDKSGLPNDRFSAERPEGSISTLTIQRTEQRDSAMYRCASSVTGGGEQYFGPGTRLTVT.

The chain employs TRBV11-2 and TRBJ2-2; 13 positions match TRBD2. J lost 1 base, V lost 5 bases, and 7 bases had no gene match. Per germline, CDR1 SGHAT and CDR2 FQNNGV. CDR3 length equals 18 residues. As DNA, the CDR3 is TGTGCCAGCAGCACACGGACTAGCGGGGGCCTGAACACCGGGGAGCTGTTTTTT. This sequence encodes CASSTRTSGGLNTGELFF.

This clonotype came up once. V is TRBV19 and J is TRBJ1-5; D gene unclear. Trimming removed 5 bases at V and 1 base at J, with 9 bases between. This CDR3 region has 14 residues. Germline assignment: CDR1 LNHDA and CDR2 SQIVND (reference sequence). The chain's CDR3 is CASSPAVSNQPQHF. The CDR3 bases are TGTGCCAGTAGTCCGGCGGTCAGCAATCAGCCCCAGCATTTT.

This clonotype occurred a few times. The rearrangement uses TRBV6-5 and TRBJ2-5; 10 bases map to TRBD2. V shed 2 bases, J shed 5 bases, and the junction held 5 bases outside the gene matches. The CDR3 spans 15 residues. Germline-derived CDR1 and CDR2 are MNHEY and SVGAGI. The CDR3 protein is CASSYGAGGLETQYF. As DNA, the CDR3 is TGTGCCAGCAGTTACGGAGCGGGGGGGCTTGAGACCCAGTACTTC.

In this sample, this clonotype turned up many times. The V and J genes are TRBV7-2 and TRBJ1-2; D is undetermined. The CDR3 contains 14 residues. V was cut by 5 bases and J by 5 bases, with 15 bases left in between. The germline gives CDR1 SGHTA, CDR2 FQGNSA. CDR3 loop: CASSRNQALYGYTF. CDR3 nucleotide sequence: TGTGCCAGCAGCCGAAACCAGGCCCTATATGGCTACACCTTC.

There are many counts of this clonotype. This chain links TRBV6-5 with TRBJ1-2; D possibly corresponds to TRBD1 (5 bases). The CDR3 runs to 14 residues. Germline CDR1 is MNHEY and CDR2 is SVGAGI. With 0 bases removed from V and 1 base from J, the gap between germline ends came to 6 bases. DNA of the CDR3: TGTGCCAGCAGTTACTCGAGGGGTAACTATGGCTACACCTTC. Translating it yields CASSYSRGNYGYTF.

The table lists this clonotype with a few counts. The chain joins TRBV20-1 to TRBJ2-1, with a weak D call TRBD2 (6 bases). Trimming stripped 3 bases from V and 6 bases from J, with 24 bases between. The CDR3 loop spans 17 amino acids. Germline CDR1 is DFQATT and CDR2 is SNEGSKA (reference sequence). The CDR3 protein is CSARPVPGTFKGNEQFF. CDR3 sequence (DNA): TGCAGTGCTAGGCCCGTTCCCGGGACTTTTAAGGGCAATGAGCAGTTCTTC.

CDR3 amino acids: CASSLLGANTGELFF. The CDR3 bases are TGTGCCAGCAGTTTACTCGGCGCGAACACCGGGGAGCTGTTTTTT. The genes are TRBV6-2 or TRBV6-3 and TRBJ2-2, with unresolved D. This CDR3 has 15 residues. Trimming cost V 4 bases and J 0 bases, with 9 bases left between them. Germline CDR1 MNHEY, CDR2 SVGEGT.

This clonotype was observed a few times. J is TRBJ2-5 and V is TRBV4-1, with 16 bases identical to TRBD2. In germline, CDR1 is MGHRA, CDR2 YSYEKL. V gave up 4 bases and J gave up 5 bases; unmatched junction bases: 13. The CDR3 extends over 19 amino acids. CDR3 bases: TGCGCCAGCAGCCGGTATAGCGGGACTAGCGGGGGGGAGGAGGAGACCCAGTACTTC. Its translation: CASSRYSGTSGGEEETQYF.

The chain uses TRBV6-5 and TRBJ1-1; unclear D gene. There are 14 residues in the CDR3. The germline V gene encodes CDR1 MNHEY and CDR2 SVGAGI. Trimming pared 1 base from V and 1 base from J, leaving 7 bases between. Here the CDR3 DNA reads TGTGCCAGCAGTTACTTGGATCCGAACACTGAAGCTTTCTTT. This sequence encodes CASSYLDPNTEAFF.

The V gene is TRBV3-1, the J gene TRBJ2-5; 14 bases agree with TRBD2. V shed 5 bases, J shed 3 bases, and the junction held 5 bases outside the gene matches. This CDR3 comprises 16 residues. Germline V lookup: CDR1 LGHDT, CDR2 YNNKEL (reference sequence). The CDR3 DNA is TGTGCCAGCAGCGGGCGGACTAGCGGGGGGAAAGAGACCCAGTACTTC. This sequence encodes CASSGRTSGGKETQYF.

There are a few counts of this clonotype. V usage is TRBV4-1 and J usage is TRBJ1-1; the D is unclear. Trimming shortened V by 3 bases and J by 4 bases, and 15 bases separated the two germline ends. The CDR3 runs 15 residues. Germline values: CDR1 MGHRA, CDR2 YSYEKL. CDR3 sequence reads: CASSHPSRESTEAFF. In nucleotides, the CDR3 is TGCGCCAGCAGCCATCCGTCCCGGGAGTCCACTGAAGCTTTCTTT.

The genes are TRBV2 and TRBJ2-3, with 9 bases identical to TRBD2. This CDR3 has 15 amino acids. The germline V gene encodes CDR1 SNHLY and CDR2 FYNNEI. V was clipped by 3 bases and J by 5 bases; unmatched bases: 6. DNA of the CDR3: TGTGCCAGCAGTGACCTAGCGGGGACAGAAGATACGCAGTATTTT. Its protein is CASSDLAGTEDTQYF.

This sequence joins TRBV27 and TRBJ2-5; tentatively, D is TRBD1 (5 bases). In germline, CDR1 is MNHEY, CDR2 SMNVEV (reference sequence). This CDR3 is built from 14 residues. Trimming stripped 5 bases from V and 1 base from J, with 11 bases between. The CDR3 region is CASSPRQFQETQYF. The CDR3 DNA is TGTGCCAGCAGTCCAAGACAGTTCCAAGAGACCCAGTACTTC.

This sequence joins TRBV20-1 and TRBJ1-4; D is unclear. The V end lost 1 base, the J end lost 0 bases, and 6 bases lay between the germline ends. The CDR3 runs 14 residues. Looked up from germline, CDR1 is DFQATT and CDR2 is SNEGSKA (reference sequence). Here the CDR3 DNA reads TGCAGTGCTAGAGTACGGTCAACTAATGAAAAACTGTTTTTT. It yields the protein CSARVRSTNEKLFF.

The V gene is TRBV5-4, the J gene TRBJ1-6, with D possibly matching TRBD1 (6 bases). The ends were cut back, 5 bases at V and 8 bases at J, with 14 bases in the middle. The germline gives CDR1 SGHNT, CDR2 YYREEE (reference sequence). This CDR3 has 14 amino acids. CDR3 protein: CASRGGGRDSPLHF. The CDR3 nucleotides are TGTGCCAGCAGAGGGGGGGGGCGAGATTCACCCCTCCACTTT.

This chain connects TRBV15 to TRBJ1-1; D is unresolved. The germline V gene encodes CDR1 LNHNV and CDR2 YYDKDF (reference sequence). CDR3 length: 16 amino acids. Trimming shortened V by 0 bases and J by 0 bases, and 11 bases separated the two germline ends. The CDR3 DNA follows: TGTGCCACCAGCAGAGAGTTAGTCAGCTTGAACACTGAAGCTTTCTTT. The encoded protein is CATSRELVSLNTEAFF.

This clonotype was recorded a few times. The chain couples TRBV7-2 to TRBJ2-5; D not resolved. Germline-derived CDR1 and CDR2 are SGHTA and FQGNSA. CDR3 length: 15 residues. Trimming left V 2 bases short and J 5 bases short, with 15 bases between. CDR3 sequence: CASSLKPHGLETQYF. The CDR3 coding sequence is TGTGCCAGCAGCTTAAAGCCCCACGGCCTGGAGACCCAGTACTTC.

The chain has TRBV27 and TRBJ1-2; maybe TRBD1 (5 bases). V was clipped by 10 bases and J by 6 bases, with 21 bases between them. The CDR3 has 14 amino acids. Germline V gene sequence: CDR1 MNHEY, CDR2 SMNVEV (reference sequence). The CDR3 loop reads CANGRQGRLDGYTF. Written as DNA, the CDR3 is TGTGCCAACGGCCGTCAGGGTAGGTTGGATGGCTACACCTTC.

The chain is built from TRBV7-9 and TRBJ2-2; possibly TRBD1 for D (6 bases). Germline lookup yields CDR1 SEHNR and CDR2 FQNEAQ (reference sequence). With 5 bases removed from V and 6 bases from J, the gap between germline ends came to 10 bases. The CDR3 loop spans 13 amino acids. DNA of the CDR3: TGTGCCAGCAGCGTACAGGGTCCCGGGGAGCTGTTTTTT. It is translated as CASSVQGPGELFF.

The V and J genes are TRBV27 and TRBJ2-1; possibly TRBD1 or TRBD2 for D (5 bases each). From germline, CDR1 is MNHEY and CDR2 SMNVEV (reference sequence). Between the trimmed V and J ends, which lost 5 bases and 0 bases, there was a span of 11 bases. The CDR3 loop spans 15 amino acids. CDR3 residues: CASSPGAVSYNEQFF. In nucleotides, the CDR3 is TGTGCCAGCAGTCCCGGGGCCGTCTCCTACAATGAGCAGTTCTTC.

The chain is built from TRBV9 and TRBJ2-6, with TRBD2 as a possible D gene (5 bases). Trimming removed 0 bases from V and 3 bases from J, with 13 bases in between. Germline loops: CDR1 SGDLS, CDR2 YYNGEE. This CDR3 has 17 amino acids. As DNA, the CDR3 is TGTGCCAGCAGCGTAGCGCGGGTCTTGGGTGGGGCCAACGTCCTGACTTTC. Translating it yields CASSVARVLGGANVLTF.